This entry is about one TCR beta chain. Antigen unknown. V trimming: 5 bases; J trimming: 6 bases; junction bases outside the gene matches: 9. Germline V gene data show CDR1 as SGHTA and CDR2 as FQGTGA. The CDR3 totals 15 residues. Repertoires were generated with immunoSEQ multiplex PCR, while TCRdb's copy carries only in-frame clones and drops some. The sample consists of about 94,000 clones, around 85% of them appearing once. These data belong to a study of T cell responses to AZD1222 COVID-19 vaccine. General study results and limits: Seropositive AZD1222 recipients at baseline numbered only five or six. Compared with day 0, the breadth and depth of the Spike-specific TCR repertoire rose significantly after two doses of AZD1222.

The rearrangement uses TRBV7-3 and TRBJ2-4; 8 positions match TRBD2. This clonotype was obtained from an adult who received the AZD1222 COVID-19 vaccine. Source: peripheral blood, taken 28 days after the second AZD1222 dose. CDR3 protein: CASSPSGGLGNIQYF. CDR3 bases: TGTGCCAGCAGCCCAAGCGGGGGTCTAGGAAACATTCAGTACTTC.